This T cell receptor (beta chain) was captured by sequencing in a study of chronic HIV infection and antiretroviral therapy. One entry per CDR3 protein, called by TCRdb with MiXCR from the 5' RACE reads. This sample has tens of thousands of distinct CDR3 sequences, with about 7.4% found just once. Trimming removed 7 bases at V and 0 bases at J, with 9 bases between. The CDR3 loop spans 12 amino acids. In germline, CDR1 is SQVTM, CDR2 ANQGSEA. The chain recombines TRBV29-1 with TRBJ2-5, with D unclear. Input material: peripheral blood. The receptor's source is an adult who had HIV and had not received antiretroviral therapy, or was an uninfected healthy control (not recorded which). The CDR3 loop is CSGTLYQETQYF. CDR3 nucleotide sequence: TGCAGCGGCACCTTGTACCAAGAGACCCAGTACTTC.